This TCR beta chain emerged from a study of T and B cells in COVID-19 patients. Overall study: Peripheral blood came from COVID-19 patients with active infection or after recovery.

Notes on this clonotype: No antigen is known for it.

Notes on the study in general: Active COVID-19 showed highly clonal TRB repertoires; recovery showed diversity and richness above healthy donors. In COVID-19 patients, T cell receptor beta variable and joining gene use was reportedly strongly skewed.

TRB rearrangements were amplified by multiplex PCR with BIOMED2 TRB-A/B primers. TCRdb redid the calling of the multiplex PCR reads with MiXCR, one entry per CDR3 protein. The sample yields over 5,000 distinct CDR3 sequences, around 33% seen once. Blood genomic DNA input for TRB amplification was roughly 230-550 ng. The J segment lost 4 bases and the V segment lost 6 bases, leaving 6 bases of the junction unmatched. CDR3 length: 14 amino acids. The germline V gene encodes CDR1 LNHDA and CDR2 SQIVND (reference sequence). V gene TRBV19 combines with J gene TRBJ1-5, with TRBD1 matching over 7 bases. Sequencing input: blood. The receptor's source is a human donor with active COVID-19. The CDR3 reads CASRAGQQNQPQHF. CDR3 nucleotides: TGTGCCAGTAGGGCGGGACAGCAAAATCAGCCCCAGCATTTT.